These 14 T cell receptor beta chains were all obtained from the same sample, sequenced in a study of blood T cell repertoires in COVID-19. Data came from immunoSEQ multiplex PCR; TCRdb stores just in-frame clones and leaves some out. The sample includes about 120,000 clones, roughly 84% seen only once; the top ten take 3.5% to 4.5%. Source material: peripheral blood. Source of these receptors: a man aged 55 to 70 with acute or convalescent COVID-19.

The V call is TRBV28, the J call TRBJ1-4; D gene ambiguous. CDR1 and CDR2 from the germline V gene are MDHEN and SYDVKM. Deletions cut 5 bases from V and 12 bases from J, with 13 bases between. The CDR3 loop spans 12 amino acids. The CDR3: CASSLGGSELFF. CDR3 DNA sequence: TGTGCCAGCAGTCTCGGAGGGAGTGAACTGTTTTTT.

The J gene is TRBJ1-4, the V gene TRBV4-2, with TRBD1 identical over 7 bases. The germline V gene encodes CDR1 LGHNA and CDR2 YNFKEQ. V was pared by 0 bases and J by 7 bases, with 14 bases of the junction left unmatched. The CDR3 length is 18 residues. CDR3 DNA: TGTGCCAGCAGCCAAGATTCTCTCGGGACAGCTGGAAGTGAAAAACTGTTTTTT. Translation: CASSQDSLGTAGSEKLFF.

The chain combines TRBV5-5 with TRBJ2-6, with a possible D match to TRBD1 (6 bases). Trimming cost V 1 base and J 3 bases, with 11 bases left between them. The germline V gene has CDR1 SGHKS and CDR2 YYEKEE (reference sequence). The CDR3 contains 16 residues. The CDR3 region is CASSLQGLGGANVLTF. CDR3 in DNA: TGTGCCAGCAGCTTGCAGGGGTTAGGTGGGGCCAACGTCCTGACTTTC.

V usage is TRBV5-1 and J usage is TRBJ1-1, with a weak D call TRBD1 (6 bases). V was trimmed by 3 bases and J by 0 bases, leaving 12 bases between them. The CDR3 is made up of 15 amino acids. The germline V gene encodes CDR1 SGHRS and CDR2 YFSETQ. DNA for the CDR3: TGCGCCAGCAGCTCAGGGGCCCTGATGAACACTGAAGCTTTCTTT. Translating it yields CASSSGALMNTEAFF.

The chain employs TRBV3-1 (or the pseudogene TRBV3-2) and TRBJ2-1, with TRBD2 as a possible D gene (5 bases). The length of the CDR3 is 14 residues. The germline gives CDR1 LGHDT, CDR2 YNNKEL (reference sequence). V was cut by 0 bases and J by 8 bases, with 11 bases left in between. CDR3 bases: TGTGCCAGCAGCCAAGACCCTAGCAGTTATGAGCAGTTCTTC. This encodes CASSQDPSSYEQFF.

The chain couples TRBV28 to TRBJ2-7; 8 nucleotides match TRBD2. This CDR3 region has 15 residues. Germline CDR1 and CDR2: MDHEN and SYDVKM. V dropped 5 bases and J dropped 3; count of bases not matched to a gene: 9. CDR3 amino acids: CASSPPGGRSYEQYF. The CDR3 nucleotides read TGTGCCAGCAGTCCACCGGGAGGGAGAAGCTACGAGCAGTACTTC. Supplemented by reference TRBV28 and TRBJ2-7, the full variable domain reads DVKVTQSSRYLVKRTGEKVFLECVQDMDHENMFWYRQDPGLGLRLIYFSYDVKMKEKGDIPEGYSVSREKKERFSLILESASTNQTSMYLCASSPPGGRSYEQYFGPGTRLTVT.

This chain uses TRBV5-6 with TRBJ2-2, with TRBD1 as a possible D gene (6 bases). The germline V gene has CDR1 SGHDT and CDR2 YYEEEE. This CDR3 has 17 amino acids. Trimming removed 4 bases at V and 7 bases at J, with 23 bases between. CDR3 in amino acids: CASSTAGTLSVRGELFF. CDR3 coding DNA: TGTGCCAGCAGCACAGCCGGGACATTATCAGTACGCGGGGAGCTGTTTTTT.

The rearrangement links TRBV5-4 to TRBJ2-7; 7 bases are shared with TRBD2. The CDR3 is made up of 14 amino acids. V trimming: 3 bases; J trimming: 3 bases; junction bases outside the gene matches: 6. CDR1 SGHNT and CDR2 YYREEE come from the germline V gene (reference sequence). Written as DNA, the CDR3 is TGTGCCAGCAGCTCCCAAAGCGGGAACTACGAGCAGTACTTC. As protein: CASSSQSGNYEQYF.

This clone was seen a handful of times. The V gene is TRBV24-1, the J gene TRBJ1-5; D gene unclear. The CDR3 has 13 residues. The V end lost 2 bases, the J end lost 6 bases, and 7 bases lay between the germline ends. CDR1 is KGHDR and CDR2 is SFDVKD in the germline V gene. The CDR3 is CATSDSWAQPQHF. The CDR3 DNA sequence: TGTGCCACCAGTGATTCATGGGCTCAGCCCCAGCATTTT.

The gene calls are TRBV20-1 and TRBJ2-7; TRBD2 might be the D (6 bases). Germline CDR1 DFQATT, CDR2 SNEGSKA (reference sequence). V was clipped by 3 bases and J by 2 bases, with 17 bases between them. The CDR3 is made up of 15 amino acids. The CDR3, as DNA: TGCAGTGCTAGTGGTAGCGGTGACGGGGCCTACGAGCAGTACTTC. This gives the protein CSASGSGDGAYEQYF.

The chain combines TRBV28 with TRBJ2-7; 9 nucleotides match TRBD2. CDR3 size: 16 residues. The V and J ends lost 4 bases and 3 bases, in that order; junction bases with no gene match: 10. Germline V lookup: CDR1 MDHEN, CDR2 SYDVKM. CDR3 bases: TGTGCCAGCAGTTCCGTCCAGCGGGAGGAGATCTACGAGCAGTACTTC. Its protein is CASSSVQREEIYEQYF.

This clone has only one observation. Here the CDR3 reads CASSPPGQGTYNEQFF. The CDR3 nucleotides are TGTGCCAGCAGTCCACCGGGACAGGGGACCTACAATGAGCAGTTCTTC. This chain joins TRBV27 and TRBJ2-1, with 10 bases fitting TRBD1. The CDR3 contains 16 residues. V dropped 5 bases and J dropped 2; count of bases not matched to a gene: 6. Germline V gene data show CDR1 as MNHEY and CDR2 as SMNVEV (reference sequence).

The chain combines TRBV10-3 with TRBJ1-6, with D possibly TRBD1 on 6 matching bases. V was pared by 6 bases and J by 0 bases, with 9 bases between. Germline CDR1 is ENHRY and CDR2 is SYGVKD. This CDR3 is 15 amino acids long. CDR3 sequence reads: CAISSDSSYNSPLHF. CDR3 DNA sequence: TGTGCCATCAGCTCGGACAGCTCCTATAATTCACCCCTCCACTTT.

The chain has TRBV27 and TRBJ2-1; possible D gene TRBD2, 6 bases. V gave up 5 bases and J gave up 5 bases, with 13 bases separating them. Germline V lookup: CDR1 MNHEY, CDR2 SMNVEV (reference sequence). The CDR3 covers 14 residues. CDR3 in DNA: TGTGCCAGCAGTCGGACTACCTTTAACAATGAGCAGTTCTTC. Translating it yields CASSRTTFNNEQFF.